The clone carrying this TCR beta chain was seen a handful of times. The antigen is undetermined. This specimen comes from a study of naive and memory T cell subsets. CMV status came from CD4+ IFNgamma after overnight CMV lysate stimulation. Four subsets defined by CD45RA and CD27 were sorted after CD3, CD4, CD8 and live/dead staining. The trim removed 6 bases at V and 3 bases at J, leaving 5 bases unmatched. Germline CDR1 is DFQATT and CDR2 is SNEGSKA (reference sequence). CDR3 size: 14 residues. General study findings and limits: Especially in CD8 cells, naive repertoires contained a few larger clonotypes, possibly CD45RA-re-expressing memory cells. TCR abundance followed a power law differing between naive and memory subsets.

The beta constant-region primer was an equimolar mix of two oligonucleotides covering TRBC1 and TRBC2. Nested alpha and beta constant-region primers with the SP2 primer drove four PCR rounds on ligated cDNA. TCRdb reanalysed the UMI-ligation and nested PCR reads using MiXCR and keeps one entry per CDR3 protein. Among about 150,000 distinct CDR3 sequences, 20% to 25% were seen once, and the ten largest hold 0.11%. This TCR came from a human donor in good health. Sequencing input: naive CD4+ T cells from blood. The chain links TRBV20-1 to TRBJ2-3; 11 bases match TRBD2. Here the CDR3 reads CSATLAGVTDTQYF. The DNA of the CDR3 is TGCAGTGCGACACTAGCGGGAGTGACAGATACGCAGTATTTT.